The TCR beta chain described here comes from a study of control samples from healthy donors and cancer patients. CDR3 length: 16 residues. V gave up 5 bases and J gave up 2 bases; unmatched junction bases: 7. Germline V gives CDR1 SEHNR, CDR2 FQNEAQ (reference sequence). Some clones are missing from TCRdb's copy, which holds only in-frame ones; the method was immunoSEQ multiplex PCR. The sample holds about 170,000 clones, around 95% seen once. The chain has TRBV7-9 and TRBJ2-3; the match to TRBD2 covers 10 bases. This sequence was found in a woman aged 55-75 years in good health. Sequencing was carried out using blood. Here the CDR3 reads CASSPWTSGSTDTQYF. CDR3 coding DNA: TGTGCCAGCAGCCCCTGGACTAGCGGTTCCACAGATACGCAGTATTTT.